The 24 T cell receptor beta chains below all came from one sample that was sequenced in a study of cytomegalovirus exposure and HLA in healthy donors. Researchers ran the PCR with 60 Vbeta and 13 Jbeta primers. Clones were sequenced by immunoSEQ multiplex PCR, and TCRdb holds only the in-frame ones, with some missing. The sample lists about 140,000 clones, just under 80% seen once, with approximately 2.3% in the top ten. The sequenced material came from PBMCs. The receptor source for this set is a man aged 25 to 40 in good health and CMV-seronegative.

Many counts were recorded for this clone. This chain links TRBV6-5 with TRBJ1-4; 10 nucleotides match TRBD1. Trimming at V came to 0 bases and at J to 8 bases, leaving 3 bases not matched to a gene. The CDR3 has 15 residues. Germline values: CDR1 MNHEY, CDR2 SVGAGI. CDR3 nucleotide sequence: TGTGCCAGCAGTTACTCGGGACAGGGGAGGGAAAAACTGTTTTTT. Its protein product is CASSYSGQGREKLFF.

Only a few counts were recorded for this clone. This chain joins TRBV19 and TRBJ1-1; 8 nucleotides match TRBD1. Germline V CDR1 and CDR2: LNHDA, SQIVND (reference sequence). This CDR3 spans 14 amino acids. V was clipped by 5 bases and J by 4 bases; unmatched bases: 6. The CDR3 nucleotides read TGTGCCAGTAGTCTTCAGGGGGCGGGCACTGAAGCTTTCTTT. Encoded protein: CASSLQGAGTEAFF.

This clone was recorded a few times. Other DNA sequences from this sample encode an identical CDR3 as well. The V gene is TRBV2, the J gene TRBJ1-1; D may be TRBD1 (6 bases). With 6 bases removed from V and 1 base from J, the gap between germline ends came to 12 bases. Germline CDR1 reads SNHLY; CDR2 reads FYNNEI. CDR3 length: 14 amino acids. The CDR3 DNA sequence: TGTGCCAGCAGCCTACAGGGAAGGAACACTGAAGCTTTCTTT. Residues: CASSLQGRNTEAFF.

The rearrangement uses TRBV7-2 and TRBJ2-1; 8 nucleotides line up with TRBD2. The CDR3 contains 14 residues. J lost 9 bases, V lost 6 bases, and 10 bases had no gene match. Germline assignment: CDR1 SGHTA and CDR2 FQGNSA. Here the CDR3 reads CASRFPGRAGEQFF. In DNA, the CDR3 is TGTGCCAGCAGGTTCCCCGGGAGGGCCGGTGAGCAGTTCTTC.

This clone appeared a few times. CDR3: CASTSTGISYEQYF. The CDR3 DNA follows: TGTGCCAGCACATCAACCGGGATCTCCTACGAGCAGTACTTC. V usage is TRBV2 and J usage is TRBJ2-7; D might be TRBD2 (5 bases). CDR1 and CDR2 from the germline V gene are SNHLY and FYNNEI. Trimming took off 7 bases at V and 0 bases at J, with 13 bases between the two ends. This CDR3 has 14 residues.

The J gene is TRBJ1-2, the V gene TRBV7-3, with a weak D call TRBD1 (5 bases). Per germline, CDR1 SGHTA and CDR2 FQGTGA. Trimming pared 1 base from V and 8 bases from J, leaving 11 bases between. CDR3 length equals 13 residues. CDR3 sequence reads: CASSLSRGEGYTF. As DNA, the CDR3 is TGTGCCAGCAGCTTAAGTAGGGGCGAGGGCTACACCTTC. The full variable domain, rest sourced from reference TRBV7-3 and TRBJ1-2, is GAGVSQTPSNKVTEKGKYVELRCDPISGHTALYWYRQSLGQGPEFLIYFQGTGAADDSGLPNDRFFAVRPEGSVSTLKIQRTERGDSAVYLCASSLSRGEGYTFGSGTRLTVV.

The genes are TRBV27 and TRBJ1-1, with D perhaps TRBD1 (6 bases). The V and J ends lost 10 bases and 0 bases respectively, with 12 bases between them. The CDR3 spans 13 residues. Germline V gives CDR1 MNHEY, CDR2 SMNVEV (reference sequence). The CDR3 loop reads CATQDSMNTEAFF. CDR3 bases: TGTGCCACGCAGGACAGTATGAACACTGAAGCTTTCTTT.

The chain couples TRBV25-1 to TRBJ2-7; a weak D match, TRBD1 (5 bases). The CDR3 runs 15 residues. The V gene lost 5 bases and the J gene lost 4 bases, with 18 bases spanning the gap. CDR1 and CDR2 from the germline V gene are MGHDK and SYGVNS. CDR3 in DNA: TGTGCCAGCAGTAGTGGGGCAGGTCTATATTACGAGCAGTACTTC. Translated, it gives CASSSGAGLYYEQYF.

The rearrangement joins TRBV5-1 to TRBJ1-1; TRBD1 might be the D (5 bases). CDR1 SGHRS and CDR2 YFSETQ come from the germline V gene. This CDR3 spans 15 amino acids. With 1 base removed from V and 0 bases from J, the gap between germline ends came to 10 bases. Here the CDR3 DNA reads TGCGCCAGCAGCTTGCGCGGGGGAATGAACACTGAAGCTTTCTTT. Residues: CASSLRGGMNTEAFF.

This clone came up a few times. The V call is TRBV5-1, the J call TRBJ1-4, with 10 bases that match TRBD1. The ends lost 2 bases at V and 8 bases at J; junction bases unmatched: 3. Germline V CDR1 and CDR2: SGHRS, YFSETQ. The CDR3 length is 14 residues. The DNA of the CDR3 is TGCGCCAGCAGCTTCGGGACAGGGGACGAAAAACTGTTTTTT. Amino acid sequence: CASSFGTGDEKLFF.

In regard to this clone: Mismatch with germline at one junction end may stem from a read error. This chain joins TRBV5-8 and TRBJ2-7, with 7 bases identical to TRBD1. The germline V gene has CDR1 SGHTS and CDR2 YDEGEE. The CDR3 is made up of 13 amino acids. CDR3 residues: CASSSQDRPTGNF. The CDR3, as DNA: TGTGCCAGCAGCTCCCAGGACAGGCCGACGGGGAACTTC.

This chain uses TRBV28 with TRBJ2-3; perhaps TRBD1 as D (7 bases). V lost 2 bases and J 2 bases, leaving 35 bases between the germline ends. Per germline, CDR1 MDHEN and CDR2 SYDVKM. The length of the CDR3 is 23 residues. In DNA form, the CDR3 reads TGTGCCAGCAGTTTAGACGGGATCCGCGGGACAGCTAAAGCAAATGGGTTCACAGATACGCAGTATTTT. Protein: CASSLDGIRGTAKANGFTDTQYF.

The CDR3 sequence is CASSWGTANYGYTF. CDR3 coding DNA: TGCGCCAGCAGCTGGGGGACAGCTAACTATGGCTACACCTTC. The gene calls are TRBV5-1 and TRBJ1-2, with 7 bases matching TRBD1. With 3 bases clipped from V and 0 bases from J, the junction kept 2 bases outside the gene matches. This CDR3 has 14 amino acids. Germline V gene sequence: CDR1 SGHRS, CDR2 YFSETQ.

This sequence joins TRBV5-4 and TRBJ2-7, with D possibly TRBD1 on 6 matching bases. The V and J ends lost 0 bases and 3 bases respectively, with 7 bases between them. Germline V gene data show CDR1 as SGHNT and CDR2 as YYREEE (reference sequence). This CDR3 is 13 amino acids long. The CDR3 DNA reads as TGTGCCAGCAGCTTGGACAGGGACTACGAGCAGTACTTC. Translating gives CASSLDRDYEQYF.

The chain uses TRBV27 and TRBJ2-1; 8 positions agree with TRBD1. J lost 9 bases, V lost 6 bases, and 13 bases had no gene match. CDR3 length: 15 residues. Germline assignment: CDR1 MNHEY and CDR2 SMNVEV (reference sequence). The CDR3 here is CASSREGTGRSEQFF. The DNA for the CDR3 is TGTGCCAGCAGCCGAGAGGGGACAGGTCGGTCTGAGCAGTTCTTC.

This clone was seen a few times. This sequence joins TRBV5-5 and TRBJ1-4; maybe TRBD1 (5 bases). This CDR3 has 16 residues. CDR1 and CDR2 from the germline V gene are SGHKS and YYEKEE (reference sequence). Between the trimmed V and J ends, which lost 4 bases and 8 bases, there was a span of 21 bases. The CDR3, as DNA: TGTGCCAGCAGCGGTGTAGCCCCTGTCACAGGCGAAAAACTGTTTTTT. Translation: CASSGVAPVTGEKLFF.

This chain uses TRBV18 with TRBJ1-1; D perhaps matches TRBD1 (6 bases). The CDR3 length is 15 residues. Trimming took off 3 bases at V and 2 bases at J, with 13 bases between the two ends. The germline CDR1 and CDR2 sequences are KGHSH and LQKENI. The CDR3 protein is CASSPGRGGNTEAFF. The DNA for the CDR3 is TGTGCCAGCTCACCGGGCAGGGGCGGAAACACTGAAGCTTTCTTT.

The chain recombines TRBV7-3 with TRBJ2-1; 8 nucleotides line up with TRBD2. This CDR3 has 13 amino acids. From germline, CDR1 is SGHTA and CDR2 FQGTGA. The trim removed 6 bases at V and 7 bases at J, leaving 5 bases unmatched. Written as DNA, the CDR3 is TGTGCCAGCAGTTCCGGACTAGCTAATGAGCAGTTCTTC. This gives the protein CASSSGLANEQFF.

This clone was observed a single time. The chain carries TRBV9 and TRBJ2-3; D gene uncertain. With 6 bases removed from V and 2 bases from J, the gap between germline ends came to 19 bases. The CDR3 loop spans 16 amino acids. In germline, CDR1 is SGDLS, CDR2 YYNGEE. The CDR3 DNA reads as TGTGCCAGCACCGCGTTGGGCTGGGTTGACACAGATACGCAGTATTTT. As protein: CASTALGWVDTDTQYF. Combining the CDR3 with reference TRBV9 and TRBJ2-3 gives the whole variable domain DSGVTQTPKHLITATGQRVTLRCSPRSGDLSVYWYQQSLDQGLQFLIQYYNGEERAKGNILERFSAQQFPDLHSELNLSSLELGDSALYFCASTALGWVDTDTQYFGPGTRLTVL.

The rearrangement joins TRBV7-9 to TRBJ2-7; D is perhaps TRBD2 (6 bases). Trimming shortened V by 3 bases and J by 6 bases, and 15 bases separated the two germline ends. This CDR3 spans 14 amino acids. Germline CDR1 reads SEHNR; CDR2 reads FQNEAQ (reference sequence). This chain's CDR3 is CASSFGGNLGEQYF. CDR3 DNA: TGTGCCAGCAGCTTTGGGGGGAACCTGGGCGAGCAGTACTTC.

V and J are TRBV6-5 and TRBJ2-5, with 8 positions matching TRBD2. This CDR3 has 15 residues. The junction had 11 bases not matched to a gene; V was cut back by 7 bases and J by 4 bases. CDR1 MNHEY and CDR2 SVGAGI come from the germline V gene. The CDR3 loop reads CASTRGGRIGETQYF. The CDR3 bases are TGTGCCAGCACACGGGGGGGACGAATCGGAGAGACCCAGTACTTC.

The rearrangement links TRBV2 to TRBJ1-5; TRBD1 matches at 9 bases. CDR3 length: 15 amino acids. Germline assignment: CDR1 SNHLY and CDR2 FYNNEI. The ends lost 2 bases at V and 2 bases at J; junction bases unmatched: 1. For the CDR3, the DNA is TGTGCCAGCAGTGAACGGACAGGGGGCAATCAGCCCCAGCATTTT. Residues: CASSERTGGNQPQHF.

V gene TRBV4-2 combines with J gene TRBJ2-3; no clear D. The CDR3 is 13 amino acids. Trimming cost V 4 bases and J 4 bases, with 9 bases left between them. The germline CDR1 and CDR2 sequences are LGHNA and YNFKEQ. CDR3 region: CASSPSPSDTQYF. The CDR3 DNA is TGTGCCAGCAGCCCGTCCCCCTCAGATACGCAGTATTTT.

This chain uses TRBV7-3 with TRBJ2-2; 9 bases fit TRBD1. Germline V gives CDR1 SGHTA, CDR2 FQGTGA. The CDR3 contains 15 residues. The V and J ends lost 3 bases and 6 bases, in that order; junction bases with no gene match: 5. The CDR3 reads CASSFRTGVPGELFF. CDR3 nucleotide sequence: TGTGCCAGCAGCTTCCGGACAGGGGTCCCCGGGGAGCTGTTTTTT.